The 3 T cell receptor beta chains listed next were all sequenced from one sample in a study of shared clonotypes between healthy human individuals. CD45RO-negative, CCR7-selected cells formed the naive CD8 fraction, which excluded terminally differentiated effector memory CD45RA+ cells. Profiling relied on immunoSEQ multiplex PCR, and the TCRdb table lists in-frame clones only, not all of them. The table records around 1.9 million clones, just over 90% of them present only once. The sample consisted of naive CD8+ T cells from PBMCs. Every receptor here comes from a man younger than 30 in good health. Some clones in this sample may be carry-over from other donors' samples.

This chain links TRBV28 with TRBJ2-5; 12 nucleotides align to TRBD2. Germline lookup yields CDR1 MDHEN and CDR2 SYDVKM. The CDR3 is 16 amino acids. V was clipped by 2 bases and J by 5 bases; unmatched bases: 6. The CDR3 DNA follows: TGTGCCAGCAGTTTACTTAGAACTAGCGGGGGGGAGACCCAGTACTTC. Protein product: CASSLLRTSGGETQYF.

The CDR3, as DNA: TGTGCCAGCAGCGGATCAGGGGGCGAAGAGCAGTACTTC. Translating it yields CASSGSGGEEQYF. J is TRBJ2-7 and V is TRBV5-4; 8 nucleotides match TRBD1. The germline CDR1 and CDR2 sequences are SGHNT and YYREEE (reference sequence). This CDR3 has 13 amino acids. Trimming removed 4 bases from V and 7 bases from J; junction bases left unmatched: 7. Using reference TRBV5-4 and TRBJ2-7 for the parts outside the CDR3, the full variable domain is ETGVTQSPTHLIKTRGQQVTLRCSSQSGHNTVSWYQQALGQGPQFIFQYYREEENGRGNFPPRFSGLQFPNYSSELNVNALELDDSALYLCASSGSGGEEQYFGPGTRLTVT.

The chain combines TRBV29-1 with TRBJ2-7; D is ambiguous. The V gene lost 3 bases and the J gene lost 1 base, with 13 bases spanning the gap. The CDR3 runs to 14 residues. CDR1 is SQVTM, CDR2 ANQGSEA, per germline. The CDR3 loop is CSVDPDGGSYEQYF. The CDR3 nucleotides are TGCAGCGTTGACCCGGACGGTGGGTCCTACGAGCAGTACTTC.